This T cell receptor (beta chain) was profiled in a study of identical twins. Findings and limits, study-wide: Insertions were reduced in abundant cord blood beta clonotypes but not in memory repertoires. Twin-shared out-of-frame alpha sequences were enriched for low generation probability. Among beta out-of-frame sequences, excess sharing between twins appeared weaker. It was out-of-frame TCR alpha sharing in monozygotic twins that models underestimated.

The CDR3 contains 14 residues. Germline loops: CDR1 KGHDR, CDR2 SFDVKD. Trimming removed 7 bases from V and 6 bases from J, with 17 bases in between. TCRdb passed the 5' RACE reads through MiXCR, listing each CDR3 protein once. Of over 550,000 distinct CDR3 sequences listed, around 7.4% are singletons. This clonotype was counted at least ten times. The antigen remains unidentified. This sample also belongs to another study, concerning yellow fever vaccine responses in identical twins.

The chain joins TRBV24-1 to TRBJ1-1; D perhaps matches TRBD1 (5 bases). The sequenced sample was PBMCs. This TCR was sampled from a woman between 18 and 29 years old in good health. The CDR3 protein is CATRNQGEGAEAFF. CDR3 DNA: TGTGCCACCAGGAATCAGGGAGAAGGAGCTGAAGCTTTCTTT.